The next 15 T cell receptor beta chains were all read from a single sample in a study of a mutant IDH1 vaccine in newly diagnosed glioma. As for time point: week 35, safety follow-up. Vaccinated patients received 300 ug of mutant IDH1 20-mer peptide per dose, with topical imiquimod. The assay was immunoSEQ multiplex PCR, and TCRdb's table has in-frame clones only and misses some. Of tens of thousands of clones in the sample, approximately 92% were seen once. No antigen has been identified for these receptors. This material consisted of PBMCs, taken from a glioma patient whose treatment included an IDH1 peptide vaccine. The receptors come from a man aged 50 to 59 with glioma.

The CDR3 is CASSFRGQTYEQYF. CDR3 nucleotides: TGTGCCAGCAGTTTTAGGGGACAGACCTACGAGCAGTACTTC. The rearrangement joins TRBV2 to TRBJ2-7; 7 bases line up with TRBD1. The CDR3 loop spans 14 amino acids. Germline V lookup: CDR1 SNHLY, CDR2 FYNNEI. The V and J ends lost 5 bases and 2 bases, in that order; junction bases with no gene match: 6.

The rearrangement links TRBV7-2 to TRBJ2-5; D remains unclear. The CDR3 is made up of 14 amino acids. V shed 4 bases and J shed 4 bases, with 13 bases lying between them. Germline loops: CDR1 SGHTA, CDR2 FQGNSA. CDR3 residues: CASSSPPGGETQYF. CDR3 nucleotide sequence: TGTGCCAGCAGCTCTCCCCCCGGCGGAGAGACCCAGTACTTC.

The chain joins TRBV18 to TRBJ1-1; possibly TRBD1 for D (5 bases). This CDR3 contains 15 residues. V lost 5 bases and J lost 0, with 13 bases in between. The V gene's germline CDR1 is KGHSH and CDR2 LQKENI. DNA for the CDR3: TGTGCCAGCTCAGGCCTCGGGGGGGTGAACACTGAAGCTTTCTTT. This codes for CASSGLGGVNTEAFF.

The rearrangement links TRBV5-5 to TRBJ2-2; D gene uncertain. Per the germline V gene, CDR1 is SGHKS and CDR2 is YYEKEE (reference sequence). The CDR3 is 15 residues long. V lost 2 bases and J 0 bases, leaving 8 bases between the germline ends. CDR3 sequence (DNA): TGTGCCAGCAGCTTTTCGCGGCCGAACACCGGGGAGCTGTTTTTT. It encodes CASSFSRPNTGELFF.

This CDR3 is CASSQEGGTGMSRGYTF. The DNA for the CDR3 is TGTGCCAGCAGCCAAGAAGGGGGGACGGGAATGTCACGTGGCTACACCTTC. V gene TRBV4-2 combines with J gene TRBJ1-2; perhaps TRBD1 as D (6 bases). V was trimmed by 0 bases and J by 7 bases, leaving 21 bases between them. Germline V gives CDR1 LGHNA, CDR2 YNFKEQ. CDR3 length equals 17 residues.

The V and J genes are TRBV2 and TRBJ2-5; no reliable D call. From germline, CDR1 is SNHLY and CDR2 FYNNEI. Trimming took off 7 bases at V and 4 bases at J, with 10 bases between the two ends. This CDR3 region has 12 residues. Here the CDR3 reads CASNDQRETQYF. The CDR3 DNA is TGTGCCAGCAATGACCAGAGAGAGACCCAGTACTTC.

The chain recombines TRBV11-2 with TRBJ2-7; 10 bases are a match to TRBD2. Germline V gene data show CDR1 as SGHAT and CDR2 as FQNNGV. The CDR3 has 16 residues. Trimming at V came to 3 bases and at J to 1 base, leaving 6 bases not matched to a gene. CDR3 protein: CASSLRGLAISYEQYF. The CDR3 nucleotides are TGTGCCAGCAGCTTGAGGGGACTAGCGATTTCCTACGAGCAGTACTTC. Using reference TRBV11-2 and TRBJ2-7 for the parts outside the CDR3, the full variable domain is EAGVAQSPRYKIIEKRQSVAFWCNPISGHATLYWYQQILGQGPKLLIQFQNNGVVDDSQLPKDRFSAERLKGVDSTLKIQPAKLEDSAVYLCASSLRGLAISYEQYFGPGTRLTVT.

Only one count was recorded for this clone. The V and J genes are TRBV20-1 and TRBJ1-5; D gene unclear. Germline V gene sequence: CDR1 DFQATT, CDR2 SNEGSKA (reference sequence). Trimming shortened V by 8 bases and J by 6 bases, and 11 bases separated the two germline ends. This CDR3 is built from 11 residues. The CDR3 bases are TGCAGTATGAGGGTAGGTCAGCCCCAGCATTTT. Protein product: CSMRVGQPQHF.

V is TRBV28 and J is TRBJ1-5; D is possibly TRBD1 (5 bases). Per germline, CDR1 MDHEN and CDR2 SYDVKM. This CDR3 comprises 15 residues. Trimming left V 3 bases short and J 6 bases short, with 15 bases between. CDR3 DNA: TGTGCCAGCAGTTTGGGGACGGTAAACGGTCAGCCCCAGCATTTT. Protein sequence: CASSLGTVNGQPQHF.

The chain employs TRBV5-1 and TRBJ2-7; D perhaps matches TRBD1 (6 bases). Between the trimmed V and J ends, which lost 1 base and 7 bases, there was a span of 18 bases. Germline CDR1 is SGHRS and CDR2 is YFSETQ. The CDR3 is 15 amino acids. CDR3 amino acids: CASSLSPGEWNEQYF. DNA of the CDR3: TGCGCCAGCAGCTTGAGTCCAGGGGAATGGAATGAGCAGTACTTC.

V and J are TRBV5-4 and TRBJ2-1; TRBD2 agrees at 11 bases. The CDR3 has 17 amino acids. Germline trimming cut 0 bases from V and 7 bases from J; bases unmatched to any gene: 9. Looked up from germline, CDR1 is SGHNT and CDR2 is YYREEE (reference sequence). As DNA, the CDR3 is TGTGCCAGCAGCTTGGCCGGTAGCGGGGGGGCTGTGAATGAGCAGTTCTTC. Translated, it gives CASSLAGSGGAVNEQFF.

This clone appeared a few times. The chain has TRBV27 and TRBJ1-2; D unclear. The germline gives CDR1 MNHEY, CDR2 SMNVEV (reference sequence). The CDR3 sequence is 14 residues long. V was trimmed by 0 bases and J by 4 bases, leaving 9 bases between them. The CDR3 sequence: CASSLSVQSYGYTF. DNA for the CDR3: TGTGCCAGCAGTTTATCGGTACAGTCCTATGGCTACACCTTC.

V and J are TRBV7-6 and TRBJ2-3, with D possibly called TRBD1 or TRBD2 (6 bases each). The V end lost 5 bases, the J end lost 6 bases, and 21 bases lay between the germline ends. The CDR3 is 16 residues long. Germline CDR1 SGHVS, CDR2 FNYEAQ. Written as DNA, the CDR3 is TGTGCCAGCAGCAATGGGGGGCGCGGGGCCGGGGATACGCAGTATTTT. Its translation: CASSNGGRGAGDTQYF.

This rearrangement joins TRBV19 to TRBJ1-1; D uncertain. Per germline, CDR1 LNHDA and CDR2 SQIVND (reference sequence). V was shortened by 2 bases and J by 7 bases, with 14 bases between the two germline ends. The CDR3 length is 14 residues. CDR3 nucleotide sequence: TGTGCCAGTAGTATACGGGAACCAGAAATTGAAGCTTTCTTT. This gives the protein CASSIREPEIEAFF.

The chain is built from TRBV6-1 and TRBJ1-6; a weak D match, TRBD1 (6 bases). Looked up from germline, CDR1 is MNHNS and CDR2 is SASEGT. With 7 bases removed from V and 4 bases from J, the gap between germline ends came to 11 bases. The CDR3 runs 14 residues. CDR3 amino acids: CASMWTDYNSPLHF. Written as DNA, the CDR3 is TGTGCCAGCATGTGGACAGATTATAATTCACCCCTCCACTTT.